The next 32 T cell receptor beta chains were all read from a single sample in a study of beta chain features in type 1 diabetes. Study outcomes and limitations: Type 1 diabetes patients had moderately but significantly shorter TCRB CDR3s in all four CD4+ subsets.

Their antigens remain unidentified. Isolated RNA was reverse transcribed in full, so expressed TCRB transcripts were sequenced. The assay was immunoSEQ multiplex PCR, and TCRdb's table has in-frame clones only and misses some. The table has around 130,000 clones, less than 20% seen once. Sequenced sample: central memory CD4+ T cells from blood. These receptors were taken from a man aged 25 to 40 with type 1 diabetes.

This chain uses TRBV30 with TRBJ2-6; D gene unclear. Trimming stripped 0 bases from V and 0 bases from J, with 9 bases between. The length of the CDR3 is 16 residues. CDR1 is GTSNPN, CDR2 SVGIG, per germline (reference sequence). The CDR3 nucleotides are TGTGCCTGGAGTGTTGAAAGGGACTCTGGGGCCAACGTCCTGACTTTC. It translates to CAWSVERDSGANVLTF. The whole variable domain, filled in from reference TRBV30 and TRBJ2-6, reads SQTIHQWPATLVQPVGSPLSLECTVEGTSNPNLYWYRQAAGRGLQLLFYSVGIGQISSEVPQNLSASRPQDRQFILSSKKLLLSDSGFYLCAWSVERDSGANVLTFGAGSRLTVL.

The chain has TRBV9 and TRBJ2-7; TRBD2 matches at 10 bases. J lost 3 bases, V lost 4 bases, and 1 base had no gene match. Germline V gene sequence: CDR1 SGDLS, CDR2 YYNGEE. CDR3 size: 13 residues. The CDR3 nucleotides are TGTGCCAGCAGCAGACTAGCGGGCTACGAGCAGTACTTC. Its translation: CASSRLAGYEQYF.

This clone was seen ten or more times. The rearrangement uses TRBV7-2 and TRBJ2-5; the D gene could be TRBD1 or TRBD2 (5 bases each). CDR3 length: 13 amino acids. Between the trimmed V and J ends, which lost 1 base and 5 bases, there was a span of 8 bases. Per the germline V gene, CDR1 is SGHTA and CDR2 is FQGNSA. The CDR3 DNA is TGTGCCAGCAGCTTAGATGGGACGGAGACCCAGTACTTC. It codes for CASSLDGTETQYF.

This clone was seen a handful of times. V usage is TRBV7-2 and J usage is TRBJ2-5, with D unclear. With 0 bases removed from V and 4 bases from J, the gap between germline ends came to 6 bases. Germline CDR1 SGHTA, CDR2 FQGNSA. The CDR3 extends over 13 amino acids. In DNA, the CDR3 is TGTGCCAGCAGCTTAGCAGTGGCAGAGACCCAGTACTTC. It is translated as CASSLAVAETQYF.

Regarding this clone: A much bigger clone sits one base away, suggesting this may be a read error. The chain employs TRBV20-1 and TRBJ2-7, with no clear D. The CDR3 runs to 10 residues. The germline gives CDR1 DFQATT, CDR2 SNEGSKA (reference sequence). The CDR3 sequence is CRARGYEQYF. The CDR3 DNA sequence: TGCAGAGCTAGAGGCTACGAGCAGTACTTC.

CDR3: CASSSRLAGGADTQYF. DNA of the CDR3: TGCGCCAGCAGCTCCCGACTAGCGGGGGGCGCAGATACGCAGTATTTT. V usage is TRBV5-1 and J usage is TRBJ2-3; 13 bases line up with TRBD2. V lost 3 bases, J lost 4 bases, and 5 bases stayed unmatched. Germline V lookup: CDR1 SGHRS, CDR2 YFSETQ. The CDR3 is made up of 16 amino acids.

This clone came up a few times. The chain links TRBV7-8 to TRBJ2-7; possibly TRBD1 for D (5 bases). V was pared by 5 bases and J by 2 bases, with 16 bases between. Per germline, CDR1 SGHVS and CDR2 FQNEAQ. The CDR3 is 15 amino acids. Written as DNA, the CDR3 is TGTGCCAGCAGCCCTACCTTTGACAGTACCTACGAGCAGTACTTC. Residues: CASSPTFDSTYEQYF.

In DNA, the CDR3 is TGCAGCGTTGAAGAGAGCCCCGGAGGTACGCAGTATTTT. Translation: CSVEESPGGTQYF. V and J are TRBV29-1 and TRBJ2-3, with TRBD2 as a possible D gene (5 bases). The germline V gene has CDR1 SQVTM and CDR2 ANQGSEA. CDR3 length: 13 amino acids. V was cut by 0 bases and J by 8 bases, with 12 bases left in between.

In DNA, the CDR3 is TGCAGTGCGTATAACTATGGCTACACCTTC. This codes for CSAYNYGYTF. V and J are TRBV20-1 and TRBJ1-2; the D is unclear. The CDR3 has 10 amino acids. Trimming pared 6 bases from V and 1 base from J, leaving 3 bases between. CDR1 and CDR2 (germline): DFQATT, SNEGSKA (reference sequence).

The chain links TRBV9 to TRBJ2-2; TRBD1 matches at 8 bases. CDR1 and CDR2 from the germline V gene are SGDLS and YYNGEE. The V and J ends lost 4 bases and 7 bases, in that order; junction bases with no gene match: 6. CDR3 length: 14 amino acids. The CDR3 is CASSLRGQGGELFF. CDR3 bases: TGTGCCAGCAGCCTCAGGGGGCAAGGCGGGGAGCTGTTTTTT.

This clone occurred a few times. CDR3 nucleotides: TGTGCCGCCGCAAGGCAGGACATTCAGTACTTC. Protein product: CAAARQDIQYF. The chain links TRBV6-1 to TRBJ2-4; D is uncertain. CDR3 length: 11 residues. Germline V lookup: CDR1 MNHNS, CDR2 SASEGT. Between the trimmed V and J ends, which lost 11 bases and 8 bases, there was a span of 13 bases.

J is TRBJ2-5 and V is TRBV15; TRBD2 agrees at 10 bases. This CDR3 contains 18 residues. J lost 4 bases, V lost 0 bases, and 11 bases had no gene match. CDR1 is LNHNV, CDR2 YYDKDF, per germline (reference sequence). The CDR3 is CATSREAAGGPLRETQYF. The CDR3, as DNA: TGTGCCACCAGCAGAGAGGCAGCGGGGGGGCCTCTTCGAGAGACCCAGTACTTC.

This clone was recorded only once. The chain employs TRBV29-1 and TRBJ1-3; tentative D call: TRBD1 (5 bases). CDR1 is SQVTM, CDR2 ANQGSEA, per germline. V lost 4 bases to trimming and J lost 0 bases, with 13 bases between them. This CDR3 contains 15 residues. CDR3 bases: TGCAGCGTTGGGGGCAGGGTAAACTCTGGAAACACCATATATTTT. It is translated as CSVGGRVNSGNTIYF.

This rearrangement joins TRBV5-1 to TRBJ1-1; 9 nucleotides agree with TRBD1. CDR1 is SGHRS and CDR2 is YFSETQ in the germline V gene. The CDR3 has 14 amino acids. Losses at the gene ends were 4 bases for V and 6 bases for J; bases not matched to a gene: 7. The CDR3 is CASSGDRDVAEAFF. For the CDR3, the DNA is TGCGCCAGCAGCGGGGACAGGGACGTAGCTGAAGCTTTCTTT.

This clone was found many times. This chain joins TRBV7-9 and TRBJ2-3; D ambiguous. This CDR3 comprises 14 residues. V lost 4 bases to trimming and J lost 1 base, with 9 bases between them. Germline CDR1 and CDR2: SEHNR and FQNEAQ (reference sequence). This CDR3 reads CASSYVGGTDTQYF. The CDR3 nucleotides read TGTGCCAGCAGCTATGTCGGCGGCACAGATACGCAGTATTTT.

The chain couples TRBV7-9 to TRBJ1-6; TRBD1 aligns across 9 bases. CDR1 and CDR2 from the germline V gene are SEHNR and FQNEAQ (reference sequence). The CDR3 runs 14 residues. The J segment lost 10 bases and the V segment lost 2 bases, leaving 3 bases of the junction unmatched. CDR3 region: CASSLRQGESPLHF. The CDR3 region has the DNA TGTGCCAGCAGCTTACGACAGGGGGAATCACCCCTCCACTTT.

This clone was counted a few times. The V call is TRBV14, the J call TRBJ1-4, with no clear D. Trimming took off 2 bases at V and 4 bases at J, with 11 bases between the two ends. The germline gives CDR1 SGHDN, CDR2 FVKESK. The CDR3 spans 15 residues. The CDR3 reads CASSQRQEYNEKLFF. CDR3 coding DNA: TGTGCCAGCAGCCAACGACAAGAGTATAATGAAAAACTGTTTTTT.

The chain uses TRBV7-2 and TRBJ1-6; no firm D call. Germline V gene lookup returns CDR1 SGHTA and CDR2 FQGNSA. V lost 5 bases to trimming and J lost 6 bases, with 17 bases between them. The CDR3 consists of 16 residues. The CDR3 region is CASSPAAAALNSPLHF. Written as DNA, the CDR3 is TGTGCCAGCAGCCCAGCTGCTGCAGCTCTTAATTCACCCCTCCACTTT.

This clone was found a few times. This sequence joins TRBV6-5 and TRBJ1-6; TRBD1 matches 7 bases. CDR3 length: 14 amino acids. CDR1 MNHEY and CDR2 SVGAGI come from the germline V gene. V dropped 5 bases and J dropped 9; count of bases not matched to a gene: 7. CDR3 residues: CASSLGTVGSPLHF. The DNA for the CDR3 is TGTGCCAGCAGTCTCGGGACAGTAGGTTCACCCCTCCACTTT.

This clone was picked up a small number of times. At the DNA level, this CDR3 is encoded by other sequences in the same sample as well. This chain uses TRBV7-2 with TRBJ2-7; D remains ambiguous. Germline V gene lookup returns CDR1 SGHTA and CDR2 FQGNSA. The CDR3 is made up of 13 amino acids. The V gene lost 0 bases and the J gene lost 1 base, with 4 bases spanning the gap. The DNA of the CDR3 is TGTGCCAGCAGCTTAGCCAGTTCCTACGAGCAGTACTTC. This encodes CASSLASSYEQYF.

The chain uses TRBV10-3 and TRBJ1-4; no clear D gene. There are 12 residues in the CDR3. V lost 0 bases, J lost 5 bases, and 1 base lay in between. CDR1 ENHRY and CDR2 SYGVKD come from the germline V gene. CDR3 protein: CAISESNEKLFF. The DNA for the CDR3 is TGTGCCATCAGTGAGTCGAATGAAAAACTGTTTTTT.

The chain links TRBV7-9 to TRBJ2-6; 8 bases are shared with TRBD1. The CDR3 extends over 17 amino acids. Looked up from germline, CDR1 is SEHNR and CDR2 is FQNEAQ (reference sequence). The V and J ends lost 5 bases and 2 bases, in that order; junction bases with no gene match: 8. This CDR3 is CASSPRGQVAGANVLTF. The CDR3 DNA reads TGTGCCAGCAGCCCCCGGGGACAGGTGGCTGGGGCCAACGTCCTGACTTTC.

The chain is built from TRBV7-2 and TRBJ1-2; D remains unclear. Deletions cut 4 bases from V and 4 bases from J, with 7 bases between. The germline V gene has CDR1 SGHTA and CDR2 FQGNSA. This CDR3 has 12 amino acids. The CDR3 is CASSWSTYGYTF. In DNA form, the CDR3 reads TGTGCCAGCAGCTGGAGTACCTATGGCTACACCTTC.

This sequence joins TRBV7-2 and TRBJ2-3; TRBD2 aligns across 7 bases. CDR1 and CDR2 from the germline V gene are SGHTA and FQGNSA. V trimming: 3 bases; J trimming: 0 bases; junction bases outside the gene matches: 3. The length of the CDR3 is 15 residues. This CDR3 is CASSLERESTDTQYF. The CDR3 DNA follows: TGTGCCAGCAGCTTGGAGCGGGAAAGCACAGATACGCAGTATTTT.

The chain uses TRBV2 and TRBJ1-2, with TRBD1 matching over 9 bases. Germline CDR1 and CDR2: SNHLY and FYNNEI. V dropped 6 bases and J dropped 5; count of bases not matched to a gene: 7. CDR3 length: 14 residues. CDR3 nucleotides: TGTGCCAGCAGCAGGACAGGGGTACCTTATGGCTACACCTTC. Its protein product is CASSRTGVPYGYTF.

The chain joins TRBV30 to TRBJ1-6; 7 bases agree with TRBD1. The CDR3 spans 15 residues. The germline V gene encodes CDR1 GTSNPN and CDR2 SVGIG (reference sequence). The trim removed 2 bases at V and 8 bases at J, leaving 9 bases unmatched. The CDR3 nucleotides read TGTGCCTGGAGTAAGGGGGCCGGGAGAGATTCACCCCTCCACTTT. Amino acids: CAWSKGAGRDSPLHF.

This clone was counted a single time. The sample carries other DNA sequences with the same CDR3. The chain couples TRBV14 to TRBJ1-1; the match to TRBD1 covers 9 bases. CDR1 is SGHDN and CDR2 is FVKESK in the germline V gene. V was clipped by 3 bases and J by 5 bases; unmatched bases: 4. The CDR3 has 14 residues. The chain's CDR3 is CASSHEQGATEAFF. The CDR3, as DNA: TGTGCCAGCAGCCATGAACAGGGGGCGACTGAAGCTTTCTTT.

This clone was seen only a few times. The chain recombines TRBV13 with TRBJ2-1, with 12 bases that match TRBD2. Unmatched junction bases numbered 4, after V lost 6 bases and J lost 4 bases. CDR1 is PRHDT, CDR2 FYEKMQ, per germline (reference sequence). The CDR3 contains 15 residues. CDR3 DNA: TGTGCCAGCAGAACAGGGACTAGCGGGTACAATGAGCAGTTCTTC. Amino acids: CASRTGTSGYNEQFF.

The table lists this clone with a count of one. The chain employs TRBV7-2 and TRBJ2-7, with TRBD1 matching 10 bases. Per germline, CDR1 SGHTA and CDR2 FQGNSA. This CDR3 is built from 16 residues. V trimming: 5 bases; J trimming: 7 bases; junction bases outside the gene matches: 14. The CDR3 DNA follows: TGTGCCAGCAGCCTTTTACCGGGACAGGGGCCCCATGAGCAGTACTTC. Encoded protein: CASSLLPGQGPHEQYF. The full variable domain, with the rest looked up from reference TRBV7-2 and TRBJ2-7, is GAGVSQSPSNKVTEKGKDVELRCDPISGHTALYWYRQSLGQGLEFLIYFQGNSAPDKSGLPSDRFSAERTGGSVSTLTIQRTQQEDSAVYLCASSLLPGQGPHEQYFGPGTRLTVT.

This clone has just a few counts. The rearrangement uses TRBV30 and TRBJ1-6, with a possible D match to TRBD1 (5 bases). Per the germline V gene, CDR1 is GTSNPN and CDR2 is SVGIG (reference sequence). The CDR3 spans 16 residues. Deletions cut 4 bases from V and 0 bases from J, with 13 bases between. The CDR3 sequence: CAWNQGVSSYNSPLHF. In DNA form, the CDR3 reads TGTGCCTGGAATCAGGGCGTGAGCTCCTATAATTCACCCCTCCACTTT.

This clone was observed a few times. The CDR3 region is CASSQERGGRYGYTF. DNA of the CDR3: TGTGCCAGCAGCCAAGAACGAGGGGGTCGGTATGGCTACACCTTC. This sequence joins TRBV4-2 and TRBJ1-2, with TRBD1 as a possible D gene (6 bases). In germline, CDR1 is LGHNA, CDR2 YNFKEQ. The CDR3 spans 15 residues. The V and J ends lost 0 bases and 5 bases respectively, with 13 bases between them.

The chain is built from TRBV2 and TRBJ2-7; a weak D match, TRBD1 (5 bases). The CDR3 has 14 residues. Germline values: CDR1 SNHLY, CDR2 FYNNEI. V was pared by 4 bases and J by 7 bases, with 17 bases between. The DNA of the CDR3 is TGTGCCAGCAGTGGTGGCAGGGCCATCGGGGAGCAGTACTTC. Protein sequence: CASSGGRAIGEQYF.